This TCR beta chain was identified in a study of shared clonotypes between healthy human individuals. Study-wide findings and caveats: Researchers sampled only blood; tissue repertoires likely differ.

On this clone itself: Its target is unknown. The same CDR3 arises from other DNA sequences in this sample as well.

A deep-level run was used for the assay. Only in-frame clones appear in the TCRdb table, and some are missing; sequencing was by immunoSEQ multiplex PCR. The sample contains roughly 490,000 clones, about 79% of which appear only once. CDR3 length: 13 amino acids. The V and J ends lost 5 bases and 10 bases, in that order; junction bases with no gene match: 7. The germline V gene encodes CDR1 MDHEN and CDR2 SYDVKM. The receptor comes from a woman aged 40 to 50 in good health. Some clones in this sample may be carry-over from other donors' samples. The J gene is TRBJ1-4, the V gene TRBV28, with 7 bases matching TRBD1. The source material was PBMCs. This CDR3 is CASSEGQAPKLFF. CDR3 nucleotide sequence: TGTGCCAGCAGTGAAGGACAGGCACCAAAACTGTTTTTT.